This paragraph covers one T cell receptor (beta chain) sequence. CDR1 LGHNA and CDR2 YSLEER come from the germline V gene. V shed 1 base and J 10 bases; nucleotides not matched to a gene: 13. The CDR3 sequence is 16 residues long. Sequencing used immunoSEQ v3. Sequencing depth was some 2 million read pairs for survey level, roughly 4.5-6 million for deep. Some clones are missing from TCRdb's copy, which holds only in-frame ones; the method was immunoSEQ multiplex PCR. The profile shows 55,000 to 65,000 clones, less than 75% of them singletons. This sample is part of a study of TIL therapy for anti-PD-1-resistant metastatic lung cancer. The overall study: Tumors were harvested before any PD-1/PD-L1 blockade. Half of patients were current or former smokers. By whole-exome sequencing, median non-synonymous tumor mutation burden was roughly 1.4 mutations per megabase.

Stated time point: pre-treatment sample, taken before nivolumab and TIL therapy. The chain uses TRBV4-3 and TRBJ2-4, with 7 bases that match TRBD1. Sequencing was performed on blood, taken at baseline. The TCR comes from a person aged 25 to 80 with non-small cell lung cancer. The CDR3 is CASSQASSGTVGIQYF. Written as DNA, the CDR3 is TGCGCCAGCAGCCAAGCCTCCTCGGGGACAGTGGGTATTCAGTACTTC.